The present entry profiles one TCR beta chain with its context. This sample is drawn from a study of blood T cell repertoires in COVID-19. Background on the study: The United States, Italy and Spain provided the acute and convalescent COVID-19 samples.

The CDR3 has 17 residues. The V end was cut by 0 bases, the J end by 6 bases, with 17 bases between. CDR1 and CDR2 (germline): LNHNV, YYDKDF (reference sequence). TCRdb's table, derived via immunoSEQ multiplex PCR, lists solely in-frame clones and lacks some. The sample carries approximately 260,000 clones, about nine tenths recorded once. The chain recombines TRBV15 with TRBJ2-2; no reliable D call. This clonotype was sampled from a man aged 60 to 69 who had recovered from COVID-19. The sequenced material came from peripheral blood. The chain's CDR3 is CATSRDKVTGRSGELFF. CDR3 sequence (DNA): TGTGCCACCAGCAGAGATAAAGTAACGGGTCGGTCCGGGGAGCTGTTTTTT.